The next 15 T cell receptor beta chains were all read from a single sample in a study of cytomegalovirus exposure and HLA in healthy donors. Amplification used 60 Vbeta primers and 13 Jbeta primers. Assay used: immunoSEQ multiplex PCR; TCRdb lists only in-frame clones, some missing. The sample yields roughly 150,000 clones, around 83% seen once. The sample was PBMCs. The receptors originated from a man in his fifties in good health and CMV-seropositive.

This chain links TRBV6-6 with TRBJ2-5; no clear D gene. The ends were cut back, 6 bases at V and 5 bases at J, with 10 bases in the middle. The CDR3 contains 12 residues. Germline lookup yields CDR1 MNHNY and CDR2 SVGAGI (reference sequence). In DNA form, the CDR3 reads TGTGCCAGCAGCGCCGCCCGGGAGACCCAGTACTTC. Translation gives CASSAARETQYF.

CDR3 nucleotide sequence: TGTGCCAGCGGACGACTAGAAAACTACGAGCAGTACTTC. This encodes CASGRLENYEQYF. This chain connects TRBV2 to TRBJ2-7; D is perhaps TRBD2 (6 bases). CDR1 and CDR2 (germline): SNHLY, FYNNEI. CDR3 size: 13 residues. The germline V and J ends were trimmed by 8 bases and 3 bases, with 14 bases remaining between them.

The chain is built from TRBV30 and TRBJ2-7; no firm D call. The CDR3 length is 12 residues. Looked up from germline, CDR1 is GTSNPN and CDR2 is SVGIG (reference sequence). The germline V and J ends were trimmed by 1 base and 4 bases, with 8 bases remaining between them. DNA of the CDR3: TGTGCCTGGAGTGCTGGTGAGTACGAGCAGTACTTC. Its translation: CAWSAGEYEQYF.

V usage is TRBV5-3 and J usage is TRBJ2-7; TRBD1 aligns across 8 bases. TRBV5-3 is assigned to the ORF class and has an uncertain function. The CDR3 runs 14 residues. Trimming took 4 bases from V and 2 from J; bases not matched to a gene: 5. The CDR3 DNA reads as TGTGCCAGAAGCCTATGGACAGGGACCTACGAGCAGTACTTC. This encodes CARSLWTGTYEQYF.

The rearrangement links TRBV5-1 to TRBJ2-5; D remains ambiguous. Trimming took 2 bases from V and 5 from J, leaving 13 bases between them. CDR3 length: 14 residues. Germline V gene lookup returns CDR1 SGHRS and CDR2 YFSETQ. CDR3 nucleotide sequence: TGCGCCAGCAGCTTCTTCGGCCTCGGGGAGACCCAGTACTTC. It codes for CASSFFGLGETQYF.

The rearrangement uses TRBV6-5 and TRBJ1-2; no reliable D call. Germline V gives CDR1 MNHEY, CDR2 SVGAGI. V dropped 7 bases and J dropped 8 bases, with 8 bases sitting between them. The CDR3 extends over 10 amino acids. The CDR3 region is CASIPGGYTF. The CDR3 DNA is TGTGCCAGCATCCCTGGCGGCTACACCTTC.

The chain couples TRBV28 to TRBJ1-2, with D possibly matching TRBD1 (5 bases). The V and J ends lost 11 bases and 7 bases respectively, with 17 bases between them. The germline V gene has CDR1 MDHEN and CDR2 SYDVKM. The CDR3 contains 12 residues. The CDR3, as DNA: TGTGCCGCAGGGCCGGCAGTGGCTGGCTACACCTTC. Amino acid sequence: CAAGPAVAGYTF.

This clone was counted between two and nine times. The chain couples TRBV5-1 to TRBJ2-5; the match to TRBD2 covers 12 bases. This CDR3 comprises 15 residues. The J segment lost 5 bases and the V segment lost 4 bases, leaving 6 bases of the junction unmatched. In germline, CDR1 is SGHRS, CDR2 YFSETQ. The CDR3 here is CASSPTSGGYETQYF. The CDR3 region has the DNA TGCGCCAGCAGCCCGACTAGCGGGGGTTATGAGACCCAGTACTTC.

The chain employs TRBV2 and TRBJ1-5; 12 bases match TRBD1. V was pared by 5 bases and J by 5 bases, with 7 bases of the junction left unmatched. There are 16 residues in the CDR3. Germline values: CDR1 SNHLY, CDR2 FYNNEI. DNA for the CDR3: TGTGCCAGCAGTTCGGGGACAGGGGGCCTCGATCAGCCCCAGCATTTT. Translated: CASSSGTGGLDQPQHF.

J is TRBJ2-5 and V is TRBV6-5; D not resolved. The CDR3 length is 15 residues. In germline, CDR1 is MNHEY, CDR2 SVGAGI. Deletions cut 2 bases from V and 1 base from J, with 11 bases between. The CDR3, as DNA: TGTGCCAGCAGTTACCGGTGGAGTCCCCAAGAGACCCAGTACTTC. This encodes CASSYRWSPQETQYF.

The V and J genes are TRBV30 and TRBJ2-1; tentative D call: TRBD1 (6 bases). Trimming removed 3 bases from V and 3 bases from J, with 15 bases in between. Germline V gene lookup returns CDR1 GTSNPN and CDR2 SVGIG (reference sequence). There are 15 residues in the CDR3. This CDR3 reads CAWSGTFSGYNEQFF. Written as DNA, the CDR3 is TGTGCCTGGAGCGGGACATTTTCGGGCTACAATGAGCAGTTCTTC.

The CDR3 is CASSLDRQGTQYF. The CDR3 DNA sequence: TGTGCCAGCAGCTTAGACAGGCAGGGGACCCAGTACTTC. The J gene is TRBJ2-5, the V gene TRBV11-2, with a weak D call TRBD1 (5 bases). V was cut by 0 bases and J by 7 bases, with 9 bases left in between. Germline V gene data show CDR1 as SGHAT and CDR2 as FQNNGV. CDR3 length: 13 residues.

The genes are TRBV11-2 and TRBJ2-5, with TRBD1 matching 11 bases. Trimming removed 1 base from V and 5 bases from J; junction bases left unmatched: 3. This CDR3 spans 15 amino acids. Germline V lookup: CDR1 SGHAT, CDR2 FQNNGV. DNA of the CDR3: TGTGCCAGCAGCTTAGGGACAGGGGGCGGGGAGACCCAGTACTTC. Translated: CASSLGTGGGETQYF.

This rearrangement joins TRBV7-2 to TRBJ1-2; 7 bases are shared with TRBD1. Germline loops: CDR1 SGHTA, CDR2 FQGNSA. Unmatched junction bases numbered 4, after V lost 5 bases and J lost 7 bases. The CDR3 is 12 residues long. The CDR3 DNA sequence: TGTGCCAGCAGCCCCAGACAGGGTGGCTACACCTTC. It yields the protein CASSPRQGGYTF.

This clone showed up just once. The genes are TRBV18 and TRBJ1-2, with 8 bases identical to TRBD1. V trimming: 6 bases; J trimming: 4 bases; junction bases outside the gene matches: 10. Germline CDR1 is KGHSH and CDR2 is LQKENI. This CDR3 comprises 15 residues. CDR3 nucleotides: TGTGCCAGCTCTCCGGGGACAGGCCTTGGCTATGGCTACACCTTC. Amino acids: CASSPGTGLGYGYTF.